This T cell receptor (beta chain) was observed in a study of T cell responses to AZD1222 COVID-19 vaccine. Study-level results: CD4 TCRs covered the whole spike, strongest at regions 160-218 and 743-854.

The CDR3 consists of 12 residues. The V and J ends lost 1 base and 7 bases respectively, with 8 bases between them. Germline V gene sequence: CDR1 GTSNPN, CDR2 SVGIG (reference sequence). Turning to this clone: The antigen remains undetermined.

The data were produced by immunoSEQ multiplex PCR, yet TCRdb's version contains in-frame clones alone and is incomplete. The table lists about 130,000 clones, 85% to 90% of them singletons, with roughly 12% in the top ten. The sequence was obtained from an adult in good health. The specimen was peripheral blood, collected on day 0 of AZD1222 vaccination. This rearrangement joins TRBV30 to TRBJ1-5; D remains ambiguous. The CDR3, as DNA: TGTGCCTGGAGTGGGGGATCCCAGCCCCAGCATTTT. It specifies CAWSGGSQPQHF.